This T cell receptor beta chain was profiled in a study of blood T cells in healthy people across ages (dated by TCRdb to 2015 to 2017). With respect to the entire study: In model experiments, roughly one uniquely barcoded TCR beta cDNA molecule per two T cells was captured by template switching. The study measured age-related changes in TCR beta repertoire diversity using deep sequencing normalized with unique cDNA molecular identifiers. The donors were divided into four age groups: young (average approximately 17 years), middle-aged (about 41), aged (around 67) and long-lived (82). To avoid experimental bias, donors of different ages were randomly spread across the sequencing lanes. Using the same blood draw, the study looked at two additional independent replicas of 1 million unique cDNA reads for two donors, one aged 18 to 30 and the other aged 80 or older.

What the study reported, not specific to this receptor: There was a strong correlation between observed TCR beta diversity and the percentage of naive T cells measured by flow cytometry. Since profiling was done on bulk unsorted PBMCs, naive and antigen-experienced compartments could not be conclusively compared. Total diversity estimates from one million sequenced T cells were considered lower bounds and underestimates. Observed TCR beta diversity per million T cells fell roughly linearly with age, and a significant reduction was already apparent by age roughly 40. Compared with the aged group, the long-lived group had more naive CD4+ T cells, fewer expanded clones and increased TCR diversity, a pattern suggesting age selection. Because donor CMV infection status was unknown, age-related changes in expanded clonotypes were potentially confounded.

On this clonotype: This receptor's antigen is unknown. No base qualities exist here, and no much larger clone lies one base off it.

The donors were 40 or so Caucasian individuals from Russia, aged about 6 to 100 years, who were systemically healthy. Each donor gave 8 to 10 milliliters of peripheral blood, collected into EDTA-treated Vacutainer tubes. Ficoll-Paque density-gradient centrifugation was used to isolate PBMCs, with at least 6.5 million obtained per sample. Trizol reagent was used to extract total RNA from the PBMCs, yielding at least 6 micrograms per sample. Naive CD45RAhigh/CD27high T cell percentages were measured by flow cytometry on a PBMC aliquot from every donor. The library was built by means of 5' RACE. The sequencing machine was an Illumina HiSeq 2500. A second PCR of roughly 7 to 11 cycles was performed with a sample-barcoded 5' primer and a J-beta primer mix. A template-switch 5' adaptor carrying 12 random nucleotides introduced a unique molecular identifier onto each TCR beta cDNA molecule. Each sample yielded at least 2.5 million CDR3-containing paired-end reads. First-strand cDNA synthesis was performed from all RNA using the Mint cDNA synthesis kit, with priming by a TRBC-specific oligonucleotide. Following uracil-DNA glycosylase treatment, all cDNA underwent a first 18-cycle PCR with the universal primers M1SS and BC2_uni_R. As for how the authors treated the data: Each sample was normalized by randomly selecting 1 million high-quality reads, each carrying a distinct molecular identifier. Reads sharing molecular identifiers were discarded rather than binned into consensus sequences. MiTCR, set to a Q25 quality threshold and the strictest error-elimination algorithm, was used for CDR3 identification, clonotype clustering and error correction. A nonparametric unseen species model with Euler transformation was used to estimate a lower bound on total TCR beta diversity. TCRdb reprocessing: public reads trimmed at Q25 with fastp, clones called with MiXCR, in-frame beta chains kept. Each record represents a unique CDR3 protein, reported with the most common genes and DNA among its rows. Clone size and V and J calls follow TCRdb, not the original study. The sample contains over 1,500,000 distinct CDR3 sequences, roughly 49% of them found a single time. Of the sample, approximately 2% is held by the ten largest clones.

The CDR3 goes from the cysteine to the phenylalanine over 18 residues. Only CDR3 DNA is held: 54 bases, read in frame from base 1. The germline V end is reduced by 2 bases and the J end by 0 bases; junction bases left unmatched: 7. As encoded in the germline V gene (reference sequence), CDR1 is MNHEY while CDR2 is SMNVEV. The chain was built from TRBV27 and TRBJ2-1; 10 bases in between match TRBD2. Input material: blood. The sequence derives from a woman in her thirties or forties in good health. For the CDR3, the sequence is CASSLKASGGPSYNEQFF. The DNA reads TGTGCCAGCAGTTTAAAGGCTAGCGGGGGACCCTCCTACAATGAGCAGTTCTTC.